Each of the 4 T cell receptor beta chains below was sequenced from the same sample in a study of cytomegalovirus exposure and HLA in healthy donors. Researchers ran the PCR with 60 Vbeta and 13 Jbeta primers. Method: immunoSEQ multiplex PCR; TCRdb's copy keeps in-frame clones and lacks some. The sample lists approximately 150,000 clones; less than 80% were seen once. Sequenced: PBMCs. These TCRs come from a man aged 35-49 years in good health and CMV-seronegative.

The chain has TRBV30 and TRBJ1-2; D not resolved. Germline V gives CDR1 GTSNPN, CDR2 SVGIG (reference sequence). V lost 5 bases, J lost 3 bases, and 10 bases lay in between. The CDR3 spans 12 residues. The chain's CDR3 is CAWEGGHYGYTF. The CDR3 coding sequence is TGTGCCTGGGAAGGAGGGCACTATGGCTACACCTTC.

The gene calls are TRBV6-4 and TRBJ1-5; a possible D gene is TRBD1 (6 bases). Germline V gene sequence: CDR1 MRHNA, CDR2 SNTAGT. This CDR3 spans 13 amino acids. Trimming pared 11 bases from V and 3 bases from J, leaving 14 bases between. The DNA of the CDR3 is TGTGCCGGGGGACAAGTGATCAATCAGCCCCAGCATTTT. Its protein product is CAGGQVINQPQHF.

Details on this clone: Distinct nucleotide sequences in the sample also encode this CDR3. The rearrangement links TRBV9 to TRBJ1-2; no firm D call. The germline V and J ends were trimmed by 0 bases and 4 bases, with 10 bases remaining between them. CDR1 is SGDLS, CDR2 YYNGEE, per germline. The CDR3 is made up of 14 amino acids. CDR3: CASSVANSLYGYTF. CDR3 coding DNA: TGTGCCAGCAGCGTAGCTAATTCCCTCTATGGCTACACCTTC.

The CDR3 sequence: CASSLLAGGPVTGELFF. As DNA, the CDR3 is TGTGCCAGCAGCTTGTTAGCGGGGGGGCCGGTTACCGGGGAGCTGTTTTTT. The chain uses TRBV7-2 and TRBJ2-2; 11 nucleotides line up with TRBD2. J lost 5 bases, V lost 3 bases, and 8 bases had no gene match. CDR1 is SGHTA, CDR2 FQGNSA, per germline. The CDR3 extends over 17 amino acids.